The rows below give T cell receptor beta chains drawn from one sample of a study of blood T cell repertoires in COVID-19. Libraries were prepared by immunoSEQ multiplex PCR; TCRdb keeps only in-frame clonotypes and omits some of them. This sample has some 450,000 clones, with roughly 90% found just once. The sequencing input was peripheral blood. The receptors shown here come from a man aged 18 to 29 with COVID-19, enrolled during active disease. CDR3s include the opening cysteine and the closing phenylalanine or tryptophan. A D gene is named only where the DNA matches it firmly. Size values are once, few and many counts, or a class for expanded clones, and some rows have none.

len,abundance,v_gene,d_gene,j_gene,CDR3aa,CDR3nt
13,NA,TRBV4-1,NA,TRBJ2-5,CASSQGGLKTQYF,TGCGCCAGCAGCCAAGGCGGGCTGAAGACCCAGTACTTC
18,NA,TRBV10-1,TRBD1,TRBJ1-6,CASSEGGARDRENSPLHF,TGCGCCAGCAGTGAGGGAGGGGCCCGGGACAGGGAGAATTCACCCCTCCACTTT
12,NA,TRBV3-1/TRBV3-2,NA,TRBJ1-5,CASSPREGPQHF,TGTGCCAGCAGCCCCAGGGAGGGGCCCCAGCATTTT
15,NA,TRBV4-1,NA,TRBJ2-5,CASSQVGLTQETQYF,TGCGCCAGCAGCCAAGTGGGCCTCACCCAAGAGACCCAGTACTTC
13,NA,TRBV5-6,TRBD1,TRBJ2-7,CASSVDRGYEQYF,TGTGCCAGCAGCGTGGACAGGGGATACGAGCAGTACTTC
13,once,TRBV25-1,NA,TRBJ1-2,CASSELGVDGYTF,TGTGCCAGCAGTGAATTGGGAGTAGATGGCTACACCTTC
15,NA,TRBV20-1,TRBD2,TRBJ2-2,CSASFGGSNTGELFF,TGCAGTGCTAGTTTCGGCGGGAGCAACACCGGGGAGCTGTTTTTT
14,NA,TRBV18,NA,TRBJ1-1,CASSPGGPNTEAFF,TGTGCCAGCTCACCAGGAGGGCCTAACACTGAAGCTTTCTTT
14,NA,TRBV27,NA,TRBJ1-1,CASRWSTGNTEAFF,TGTGCCAGCAGGTGGTCGACAGGGAACACTGAAGCTTTCTTT
19,NA,TRBV21-1,NA,TRBJ1-2,CASSKVSRQGTRFNYGYTF,TGTGCCAGCAGCAAAGTTTCGCGACAGGGGACCCGTTTTAACTATGGCTACACCTTC
13,NA,TRBV7-6,TRBD1,TRBJ2-7,CASSLGQGREQYF,TGTGCCAGCAGCTTAGGACAGGGCAGGGAGCAGTACTTC
16,NA,TRBV7-6,NA,TRBJ2-7,CASSRDIDGSSYEQYF,TGTGCCAGCAGCCGCGACATCGACGGTAGCTCCTACGAGCAGTACTTC
13,NA,TRBV3-1/TRBV3-2,NA,TRBJ2-7,CASSQGSSYEQYF,TGTGCCAGCAGCCAAGGCAGCTCCTACGAGCAGTACTTC
14,NA,TRBV6-5,NA,TRBJ2-3,CASISPRPPGTQYF,TGTGCCAGCATATCCCCCAGGCCCCCTGGTACGCAGTATTTT
15,NA,TRBV24-1,NA,TRBJ2-1,CATSPGTSSYNEQFF,TGTGCCACCAGTCCTGGAACTAGCTCCTACAATGAGCAGTTCTTC
16,NA,TRBV3-1/TRBV3-2,TRBD1,TRBJ2-7,CASSQHGQGDSGEQYF,TGTGCCAGCAGCCAACACGGACAGGGGGATTCGGGCGAGCAGTACTTC
16,NA,TRBV3-1/TRBV3-2,TRBD2,TRBJ2-5,CASSQGLAGIQETQYF,TGTGCCAGCAGCCAGGGCCTAGCGGGGATCCAAGAGACCCAGTACTTC
14,NA,TRBV3-1/TRBV3-2,TRBD2,TRBJ2-1,CASSFSGRTKGRFF,TGTGCCAGCAGCTTTAGCGGGAGGACAAAAGGGCGTTTCTTC
14,once,TRBV18,TRBD2,TRBJ2-7,CASSLAGVGREQYF,TGTGCCAGCTCACTAGCGGGAGTTGGTCGCGAGCAGTACTTC
12,NA,TRBV2,TRBD1,TRBJ1-3,CASSDRGNTIYF,TGTGCCAGCTCGGACAGGGGAAACACCATATATTTT
12,NA,TRBV12-3/TRBV12-4,NA,TRBJ1-2,CASSLPGYGYTF,TGTGCCAGCAGTTTGCCCGGTTATGGCTACACCTTC
16,once,TRBV14,NA,TRBJ2-5,CASSQEISGNGETQYF,TGTGCCAGCAGCCAAGAAATTAGCGGTAACGGGGAGACCCAGTACTTC
18,NA,TRBV5-1,TRBD1,TRBJ1-1,CASSLLGTGNFLNTEAFF,TGCGCCAGCAGCTTGTTGGGGACAGGGAATTTTCTGAACACTGAAGCTTTCTTT
15,NA,TRBV5-6,TRBD2,TRBJ2-7,CASSLYGGSPYEQYF,TGTGCCAGCAGCTTGTATGGCGGGAGTCCCTACGAGCAGTACTTC
15,once,TRBV5-1,TRBD1,TRBJ2-7,CASSVTGTGAYEQYF,TGCGCCAGCAGCGTCACCGGGACAGGGGCCTACGAGCAGTACTTC
16,NA,TRBV4-2,TRBD2,TRBJ2-1,CASSQEAAGVSNEQFF,TGTGCCAGCAGCCAAGAAGCAGCGGGGGTTTCCAATGAGCAGTTCTTC
16,once,TRBV5-1,NA,TRBJ2-3,CASSSTQGGGTDTQYF,TGCGCCAGCAGCTCCACTCAGGGAGGGGGAACAGATACGCAGTATTTT
13,NA,TRBV25-1,NA,TRBJ2-7,CASSDYSSGLKYF,TGTGCCAGCAGTGATTATAGTAGCGGCCTTAAGTACTTT
18,NA,TRBV6-1,NA,TRBJ1-1,CASSEGGSRRGLNTEAFF,TGTGCCAGCAGTGAAGGAGGTTCTCGTAGGGGCCTGAACACTGAAGCTTTCTTT
13,NA,TRBV7-9,NA,TRBJ1-2,CASSLSTRDPVLF,TGTGCCAGCAGCTTATCGACTAGGGACCCCGTACTCTTC
15,NA,TRBV7-9,NA,TRBJ2-5,CASQATLEGRETQYF,TGTGCCAGCCAAGCTACCCTAGAGGGCCGGGAGACCCAGTACTTC
17,NA,TRBV9,NA,TRBJ1-1,CASSVGLGGRMNTEAFF,TGTGCCAGCAGCGTAGGACTGGGAGGTAGAATGAACACTGAAGCTTTCTTT
16,NA,TRBV27,TRBD1,TRBJ2-7,CASRPGGTGNAHEQYF,TGTGCCAGCAGACCCGGCGGGACAGGTAATGCCCACGAGCAGTACTTC